This TCR beta chain was captured by sequencing in a study of shared clonotypes between healthy human individuals. Trimming left V 7 bases short and J 6 bases short, with 15 bases between. The CDR3 covers 13 residues. Germline V lookup: CDR1 SGHAT, CDR2 FQNNGV. This clone has just one count. Its antigen remains unidentified. Execution of the assay was at deep level. Profiling relied on immunoSEQ multiplex PCR, and the TCRdb table lists in-frame clones only, not all of them. The repertoire holds 600,000 to 700,000 clones, with roughly 72% as singletons. Division of CD4+ cells produced a CD45RA+ naive subset and a CD45RA-negative memory subset. Findings and caveats of the study: Richness estimates generally favored naive over memory subsets. Non-shared clonotypes showed lower generation probabilities than clonotypes common to all four donors.

Sequencing was carried out using memory CD4+ T cells sorted from blood. Noted subset: CD45RA-negative fraction. This receptor was obtained from a woman younger than 45 in good health. The chain employs TRBV11-2 and TRBJ1-2; maybe TRBD1 (6 bases). The CDR3 bases are TGTGCCAGCACTAGCTCAGGGGCGCATGGCTACACCTTC. This gives the protein CASTSSGAHGYTF.